This TCR beta chain came from a study of neurological immune-mediated disorders. Time point described: longitudinal time-point 1 (baseline). From 2 million PBMCs stored at -80 C, the unsorted libraries were generated. This clonotype was detected ten times or more. The antigen is undetermined. 5'RACE generated cDNA with 10-nucleotide random UMIs. Every sequencing run drew on 15-18 subjects and yielded over 170 million TCR-beta sequences. TCRdb fed the 5' RACE reads into MiXCR, producing one record per CDR3 protein. The sample includes some 49,000 distinct CDR3 sequences, 9% to 10% seen only once; the top ten take about 1.6%. Overall study results and limits: TCR-beta repertoires seemed private in all groups, with no expanded CDR3 amino acid sequences shared.

The CDR3 contains 14 residues. CDR1 is SGHTA and CDR2 is FQGTGA in the germline V gene. V was shortened by 2 bases and J by 7 bases, with 14 bases between the two germline ends. V and J are TRBV7-3 and TRBJ1-2; D unclear. The sequence was obtained from a woman aged 40 to 55 in good health. Sequenced input: PBMCs. CDR3 sequence reads: CASSLGGQSTGYTF. The CDR3 region has the DNA TGTGCCAGCAGCTTAGGCGGCCAGTCTACTGGCTACACCTTC. The variable domain in full, with the rest retrieved from reference TRBV7-3 and TRBJ1-2, is GAGVSQTPSNKVTEKGKYVELRCDPISGHTALYWYRQSLGQGPEFLIYFQGTGAADDSGLPNDRFFAVRPEGSVSTLKIQRTERGDSAVYLCASSLGGQSTGYTFGSGTRLTVV.